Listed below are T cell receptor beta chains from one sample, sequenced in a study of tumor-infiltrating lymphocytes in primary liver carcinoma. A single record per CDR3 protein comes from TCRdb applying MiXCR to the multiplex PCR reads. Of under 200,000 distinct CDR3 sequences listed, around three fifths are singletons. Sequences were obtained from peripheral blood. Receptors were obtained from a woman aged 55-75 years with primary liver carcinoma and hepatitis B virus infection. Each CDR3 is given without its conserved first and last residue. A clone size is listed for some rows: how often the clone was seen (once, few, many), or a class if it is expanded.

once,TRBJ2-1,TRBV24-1,ATSDLGPMGQF
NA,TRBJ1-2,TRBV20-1,SAIPQGGYGYT
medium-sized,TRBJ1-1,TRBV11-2,ASSLVPTVTEAF
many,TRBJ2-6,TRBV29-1,SVSRDREADVLT
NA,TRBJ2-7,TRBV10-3,AISSSGSSYEQY
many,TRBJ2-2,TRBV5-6,ASSLEGGTGELF
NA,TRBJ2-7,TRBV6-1,ASSEDGGEAYEQC
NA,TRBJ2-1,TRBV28,ASSKLSGGVYNEQF
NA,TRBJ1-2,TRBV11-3,VSSMRPYGYT
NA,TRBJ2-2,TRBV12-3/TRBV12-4,ASRAGTSQVGELF
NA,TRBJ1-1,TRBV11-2,ASSTQENTEAS
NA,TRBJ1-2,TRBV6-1,ASRQTGSNYGYT
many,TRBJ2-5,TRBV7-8,ASSHRDRVKTQY
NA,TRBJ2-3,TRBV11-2,ASSPISAVTDMQY
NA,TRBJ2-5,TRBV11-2,VSSLRQGVGKTQY
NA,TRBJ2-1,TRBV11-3,TSSPGTGSQL
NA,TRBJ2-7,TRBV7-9,AGSRPSGHSYEQY
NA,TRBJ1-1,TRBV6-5,ASSARDTEAF
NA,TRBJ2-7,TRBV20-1,SARGIMAGKSSYEQY
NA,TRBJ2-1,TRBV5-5,ASSLSLSSCNEQF
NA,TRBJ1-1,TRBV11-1,ASCPLGGMNIEAF
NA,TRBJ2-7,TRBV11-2,ASSPHLRALEQY
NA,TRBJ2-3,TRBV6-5,TSSYAGTSIDTQY
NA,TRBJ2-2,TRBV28,ASSTGQGTGEPF
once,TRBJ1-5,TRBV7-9,ASCTTGSFDQPQH
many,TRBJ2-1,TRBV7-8,ASSLRDNQVNEQF
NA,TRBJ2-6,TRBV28,ASSLSQYLAGGSGANVLT
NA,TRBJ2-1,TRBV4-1,ASSRWGREGRGEQF
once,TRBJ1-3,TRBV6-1,ASRPSGNPIY
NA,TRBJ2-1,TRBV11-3,ASSLDQLAGRAESEQF
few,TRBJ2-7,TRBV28,ASIPWEGYEQY
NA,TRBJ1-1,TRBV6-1,AGSVWENTEAF
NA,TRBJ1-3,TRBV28,ASSLWGTGGNTIY
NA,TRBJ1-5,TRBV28,ASSSTGSPMALH
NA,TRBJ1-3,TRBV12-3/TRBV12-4,ASSLRCARNTIY
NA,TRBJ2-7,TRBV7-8,ASSLRGLSGGSSYEHY
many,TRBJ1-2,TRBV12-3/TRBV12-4,ASSFSDYGYT
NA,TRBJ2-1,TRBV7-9,VSSLWSGGDDEQF
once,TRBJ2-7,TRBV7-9,ASIRLTPYEQH
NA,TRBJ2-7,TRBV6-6,ASSCGLVYELY
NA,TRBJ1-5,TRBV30,AWSVKISSQPQH
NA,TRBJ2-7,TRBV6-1,ASSEWGGSNEQY
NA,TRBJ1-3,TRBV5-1,ASSSTGGTGNTIY
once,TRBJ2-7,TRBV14,ASSRPGAVGGEQY
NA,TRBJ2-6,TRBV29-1,SVGRTGTGSPRANVLT
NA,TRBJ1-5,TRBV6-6,ASISGSYQPQH
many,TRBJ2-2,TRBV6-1,ASTTRFTRDRGRTGELF
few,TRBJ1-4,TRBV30,AWSVLSGGNEKLF
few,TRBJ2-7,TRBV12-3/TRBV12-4,ASSFRADGPTFYERY
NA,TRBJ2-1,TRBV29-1,NVFGGMAVDEQF
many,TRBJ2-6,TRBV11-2,ASSLARNRGNVLT
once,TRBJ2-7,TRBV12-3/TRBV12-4,ASTLTSSYEQY
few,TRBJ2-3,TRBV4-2,ASSRNPLSGRGGTDTQY